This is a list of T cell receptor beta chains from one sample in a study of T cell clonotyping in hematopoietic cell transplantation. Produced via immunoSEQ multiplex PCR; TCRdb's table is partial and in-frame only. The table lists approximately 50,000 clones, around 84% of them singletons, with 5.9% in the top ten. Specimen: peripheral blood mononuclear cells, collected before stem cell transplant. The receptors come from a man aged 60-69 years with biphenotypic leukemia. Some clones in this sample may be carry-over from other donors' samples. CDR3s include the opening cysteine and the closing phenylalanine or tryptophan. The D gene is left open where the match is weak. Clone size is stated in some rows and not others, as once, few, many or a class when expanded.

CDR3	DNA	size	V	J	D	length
CASSQVRVWSGRGEQYF	TGCGCCAGCAGCCAAGTACGGGTCTGGAGCGGGAGGGGGGAGCAGTACTTC	NA	TRBV4-1	TRBJ2-7	TRBD2	17
CASRLSSNTEAFF	TGTGCCAGCAGGCTGTCGTCTAACACTGAAGCTTTCTTT	once	TRBV6-1	TRBJ1-1	NA	13
CASRAGFSEAFF	TGTGCCAGCAGAGCAGGGTTTAGTGAAGCTTTCTTT	NA	TRBV28	TRBJ1-1	NA	12
CASSVGGVGETQYF	TGTGCCAGCAGCGTCGGGGGGGTCGGAGAGACCCAGTACTTC	few	TRBV6-1	TRBJ2-5	TRBD2	14
CASSLRDYSDTQYF	TGCGCCAGCAGCTTGAGGGACTACTCGGATACGCAGTATTTT	NA	TRBV5-1	TRBJ2-3	TRBD2	14
CAWSEYSMDRYEQYF	TGTGCCTGGAGTGAATACTCCATGGATCGGTACGAGCAGTACTTC	NA	TRBV30	TRBJ2-7	NA	15
CASSWGGGDSEQYF	TGTGCCAGCAGCTGGGGAGGAGGGGATAGCGAGCAGTACTTC	NA	TRBV28	TRBJ2-7	NA	14
CASSDPRFMADTQYF	TGTGCCAGCAGCGACCCTCGGTTTATGGCAGATACGCAGTATTTT	NA	TRBV9	TRBJ2-3	NA	15
CASSLSPHQPQHF	TGTGCCAGCAGTTTGTCGCCCCATCAGCCCCAGCATTTT	once	TRBV28	TRBJ1-5	NA	13
CASSIDLASRNEQFF	TGTGCCAGTAGTATAGATCTTGCTAGCCGTAATGAGCAGTTCTTC	NA	TRBV19	TRBJ2-1	NA	15
CAWSVKGTPGPQHF	TGTGCCTGGAGTGTAAAGGGCACGCCCGGGCCCCAGCATTTT	NA	TRBV30	TRBJ1-5	NA	14
CASSQELSSYEQYF	TGTGCCAGCAGCCAAGAACTGAGCTCCTACGAGCAGTACTTC	NA	TRBV7-6	TRBJ2-7	NA	14
CASSEGIMNTEAFF	TGTGCCAGCAGTGAGGGGATCATGAACACTGAAGCTTTCTTT	NA	TRBV6-1	TRBJ1-1	NA	14
CATQVGLAGIEQYF	TGTGCCACCCAGGTCGGACTAGCGGGAATCGAGCAGTACTTC	NA	TRBV6-5	TRBJ2-7	TRBD2	14
CASSLGGRVEQYF	TGCGCCAGCAGCCTCGGGGGTAGGGTCGAGCAGTACTTC	once	TRBV5-1	TRBJ2-7	NA	13
CASSLRPYVYTEAFF	TGTGCCAGCAGCTTGCGTCCGTATGTGTACACTGAAGCTTTCTTT	NA	TRBV5-6	TRBJ1-1	NA	15
CASSLSGGSYEQYF	TGCGCCAGCAGCTTGAGCGGGGGATCCTACGAGCAGTACTTC	NA	TRBV5-1	TRBJ2-7	TRBD2	14
CASTLVSNEQFF	TGTGCCAGTACCCTCGTTTCCAATGAGCAGTTCTTC	few	TRBV19	TRBJ2-1	NA	12
CASSQEWVPGNYGYTF	TGCGCCAGCAGCCAAGAATGGGTGCCAGGGAACTATGGCTACACCTTC	NA	TRBV4-1	TRBJ1-2	NA	16
CASSSEPDGGPQYF	TGTGCCAGCAGCTCGGAACCGGACGGAGGGCCGCAGTATTTT	NA	TRBV7-2	TRBJ2-3	NA	14
CASSRPGGPVRSYEQYF	TGTGCCAGCAGTCGCCCCGGAGGGCCGGTGAGGTCCTACGAGCAGTACTTC	NA	TRBV28	TRBJ2-7	NA	17
CASSLGLIPDNEQFF	TGTGCCAGCAGCTTGGGACTTATTCCCGACAATGAGCAGTTCTTC	NA	TRBV5-8	TRBJ2-1	NA	15
CASSFGYRTEAFF	TGTGCCAGCAGTTTCGGGTATCGGACTGAAGCTTTCTTT	NA	TRBV27	TRBJ1-1	NA	13
CASSGGRALADTQYF	TGTGCCAGCAGTGGCGGGAGGGCCCTCGCAGATACGCAGTATTTT	NA	TRBV27	TRBJ2-3	TRBD2	15
CASISTVGNTIYF	TGTGCCAGCATTTCGACAGTAGGAAACACCATATATTTT	NA	TRBV6-5	TRBJ1-3	NA	13
CASSQGRGQPQHF	TGCGCCAGCAGCCAAGGACGGGGTCAGCCCCAGCATTTT	NA	TRBV4-3	TRBJ1-5	NA	13
CASSQDRSGRPSEQYF	TGTGCCAGCAGCCAAGATAGGAGCGGGAGGCCCTCCGAGCAGTACTTC	once	TRBV4-2	TRBJ2-7	TRBD2	16
CASSPYIPGLAGGTDTQYF	TGTGCCAGCAGTCCTTATATACCGGGACTAGCGGGGGGCACAGATACGCAGTATTTT	NA	TRBV28	TRBJ2-3	TRBD2	19